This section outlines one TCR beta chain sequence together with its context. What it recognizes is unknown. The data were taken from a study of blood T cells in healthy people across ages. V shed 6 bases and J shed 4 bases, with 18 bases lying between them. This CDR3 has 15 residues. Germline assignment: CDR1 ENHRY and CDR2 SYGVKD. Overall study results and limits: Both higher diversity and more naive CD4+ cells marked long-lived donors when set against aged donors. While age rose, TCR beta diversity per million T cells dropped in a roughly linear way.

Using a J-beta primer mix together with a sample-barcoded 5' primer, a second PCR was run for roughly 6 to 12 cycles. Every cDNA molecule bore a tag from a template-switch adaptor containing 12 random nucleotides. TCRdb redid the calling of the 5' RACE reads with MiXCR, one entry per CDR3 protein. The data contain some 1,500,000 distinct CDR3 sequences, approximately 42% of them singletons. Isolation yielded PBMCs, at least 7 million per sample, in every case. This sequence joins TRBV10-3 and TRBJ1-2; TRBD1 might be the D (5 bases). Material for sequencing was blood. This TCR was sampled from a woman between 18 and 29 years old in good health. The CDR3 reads CAISPGTLRGYGYTF. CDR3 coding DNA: TGTGCCATCAGCCCCGGGACGCTCCGGGGCTATGGCTACACCTTC.